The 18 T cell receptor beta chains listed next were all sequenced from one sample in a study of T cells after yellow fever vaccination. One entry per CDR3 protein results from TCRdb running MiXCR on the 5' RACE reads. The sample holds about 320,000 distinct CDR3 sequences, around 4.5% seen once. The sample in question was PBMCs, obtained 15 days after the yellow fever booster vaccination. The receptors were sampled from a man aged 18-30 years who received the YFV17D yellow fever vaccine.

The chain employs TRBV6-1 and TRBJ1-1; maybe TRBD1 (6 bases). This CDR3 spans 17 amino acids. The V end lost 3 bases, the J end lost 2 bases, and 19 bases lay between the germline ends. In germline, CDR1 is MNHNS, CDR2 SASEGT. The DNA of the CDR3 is TGTGCCAGCAGTGAGACAGGTCGTATTGGGACTAACACTGAAGCTTTCTTT. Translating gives CASSETGRIGTNTEAFF.

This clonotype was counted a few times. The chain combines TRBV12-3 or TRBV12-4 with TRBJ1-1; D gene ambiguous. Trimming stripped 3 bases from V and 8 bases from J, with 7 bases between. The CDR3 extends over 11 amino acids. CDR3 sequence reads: CASSLGVEAFF. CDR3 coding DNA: TGTGCCAGCAGTTTGGGTGTAGAAGCTTTCTTT.

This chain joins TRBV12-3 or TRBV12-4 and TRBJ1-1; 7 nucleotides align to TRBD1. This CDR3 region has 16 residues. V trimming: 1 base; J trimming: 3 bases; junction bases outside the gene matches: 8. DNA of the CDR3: TGTGCCAGCAGTTTAGGACAGACAGGGAGGGACACTGAAGCTTTCTTT. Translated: CASSLGQTGRDTEAFF.

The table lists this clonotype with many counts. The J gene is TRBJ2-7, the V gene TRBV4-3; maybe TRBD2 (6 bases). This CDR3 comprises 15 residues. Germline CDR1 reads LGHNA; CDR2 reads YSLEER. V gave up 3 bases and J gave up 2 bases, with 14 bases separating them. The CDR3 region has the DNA TGCGCCAGCAGCCATGACTGGGGCGGGACCTACGAGCAGTACTTC. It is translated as CASSHDWGGTYEQYF.

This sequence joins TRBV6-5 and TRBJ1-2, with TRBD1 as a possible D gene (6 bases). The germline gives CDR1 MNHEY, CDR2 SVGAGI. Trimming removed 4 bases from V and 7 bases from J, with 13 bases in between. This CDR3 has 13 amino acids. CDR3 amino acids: CASSWLNRAGYTF. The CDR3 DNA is TGTGCCAGCAGTTGGCTAAACAGGGCTGGCTACACCTTC.

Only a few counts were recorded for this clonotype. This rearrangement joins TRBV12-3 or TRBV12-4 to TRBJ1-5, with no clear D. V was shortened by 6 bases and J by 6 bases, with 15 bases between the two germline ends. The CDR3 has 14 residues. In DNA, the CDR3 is TGTGCCAGCAGCGTCAGGAGGGAAAGTCAGCCCCAGCATTTT. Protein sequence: CASSVRRESQPQHF.

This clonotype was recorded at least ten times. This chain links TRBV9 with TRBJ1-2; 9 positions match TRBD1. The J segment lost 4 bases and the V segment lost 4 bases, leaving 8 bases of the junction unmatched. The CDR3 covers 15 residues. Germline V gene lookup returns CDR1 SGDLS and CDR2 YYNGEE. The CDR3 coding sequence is TGTGCCAGCAGCCTCCGGGACAGGGACCTCTATGGCTACACCTTC. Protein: CASSLRDRDLYGYTF.

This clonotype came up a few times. The CDR3: CASSLARLAETQYF. Here the CDR3 DNA reads TGTGCCAGCAGCTTAGCCCGTCTAGCAGAGACCCAGTACTTC. This sequence joins TRBV11-2 and TRBJ2-5; a weak D match, TRBD2 (5 bases). Trimming removed 1 base at V and 4 bases at J, with 10 bases between. This CDR3 has 14 amino acids. From germline, CDR1 is SGHAT and CDR2 FQNNGV.

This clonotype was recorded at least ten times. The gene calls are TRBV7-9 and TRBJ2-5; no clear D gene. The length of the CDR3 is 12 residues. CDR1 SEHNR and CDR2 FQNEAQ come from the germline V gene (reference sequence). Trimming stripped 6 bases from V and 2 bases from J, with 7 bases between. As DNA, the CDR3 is TGTGCCAGCAGGACACATCAAGAGACCCAGTACTTC. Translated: CASRTHQETQYF.

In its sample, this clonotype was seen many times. CDR3 nucleotide sequence: TGTGCCAGCAGCGTACGGGACGTCTACGAGCAGTACTTC. Residues: CASSVRDVYEQYF. The chain carries TRBV7-9 and TRBJ2-7; D is possibly TRBD1 or TRBD2 (5 bases each). Germline CDR1 reads SEHNR; CDR2 reads FQNEAQ (reference sequence). Trimming shortened V by 5 bases and J by 3 bases, and 11 bases separated the two germline ends. The CDR3 runs 13 residues.

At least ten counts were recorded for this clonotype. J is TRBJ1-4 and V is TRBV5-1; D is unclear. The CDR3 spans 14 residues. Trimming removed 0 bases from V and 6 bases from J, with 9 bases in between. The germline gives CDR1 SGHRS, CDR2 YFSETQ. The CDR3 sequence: CASSLEAGDEKLFF. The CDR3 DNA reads TGCGCCAGCAGCTTGGAAGCCGGGGATGAAAAACTGTTTTTT.

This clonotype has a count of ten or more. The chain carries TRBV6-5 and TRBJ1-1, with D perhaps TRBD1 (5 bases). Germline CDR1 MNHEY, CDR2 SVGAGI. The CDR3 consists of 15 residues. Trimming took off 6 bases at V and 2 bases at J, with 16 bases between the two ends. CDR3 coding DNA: TGTGCCAGCAGCGTCGTGGGGCGAGGTAACACTGAAGCTTTCTTT. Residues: CASSVVGRGNTEAFF.

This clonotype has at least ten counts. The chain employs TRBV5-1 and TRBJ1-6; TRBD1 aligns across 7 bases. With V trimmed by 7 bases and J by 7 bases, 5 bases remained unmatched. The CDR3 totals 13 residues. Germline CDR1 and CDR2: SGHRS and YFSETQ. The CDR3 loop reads CASRDSVNSPLHF. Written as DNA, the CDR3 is TGCGCCAGCCGGGACAGTGTCAATTCACCCCTCCACTTT.

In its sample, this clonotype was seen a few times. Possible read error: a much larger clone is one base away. The CDR3 is CASSLWDYGYTF. The DNA of the CDR3 is TGTGCCAGCAGTTTATGGGACTATGGCTACACCTTC. This rearrangement joins TRBV28 to TRBJ1-2; D unclear. This CDR3 is built from 12 residues. Germline V gene lookup returns CDR1 MDHEN and CDR2 SYDVKM. Trimming pared 0 bases from V and 3 bases from J, leaving 2 bases between.

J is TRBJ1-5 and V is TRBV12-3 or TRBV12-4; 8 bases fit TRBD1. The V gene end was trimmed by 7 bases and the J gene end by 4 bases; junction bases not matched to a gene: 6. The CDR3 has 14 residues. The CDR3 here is CASTADRANQPQHF. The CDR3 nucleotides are TGTGCCAGCACCGCGGACAGGGCAAATCAGCCCCAGCATTTT.

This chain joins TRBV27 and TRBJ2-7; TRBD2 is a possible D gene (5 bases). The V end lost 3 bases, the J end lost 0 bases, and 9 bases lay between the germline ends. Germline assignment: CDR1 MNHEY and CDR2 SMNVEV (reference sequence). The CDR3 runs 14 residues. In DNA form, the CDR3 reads TGTGCCAGCAGTTTCCGGGAAAGCTCCTACGAGCAGTACTTC. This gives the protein CASSFRESSYEQYF.

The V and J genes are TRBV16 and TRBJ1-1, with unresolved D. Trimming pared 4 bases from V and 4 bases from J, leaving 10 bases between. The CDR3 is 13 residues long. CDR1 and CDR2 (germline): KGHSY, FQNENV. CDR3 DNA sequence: TGTGCCAGCAGCCCTACCTCGGGCACTGAAGCTTTCTTT. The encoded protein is CASSPTSGTEAFF.

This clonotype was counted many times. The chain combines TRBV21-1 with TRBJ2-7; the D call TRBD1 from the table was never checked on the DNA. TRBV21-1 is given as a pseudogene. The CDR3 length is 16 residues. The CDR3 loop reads CASSKIIQGASYEQYF. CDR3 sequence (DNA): TGTGCCAGCAGCAAAATAATCCAGGGGGCATCCTACGAGCAGTACTTC.